The rows below give T cell receptor beta chains drawn from one sample of a study of resident and recirculating memory T cells in vitiligo. The method was immunoSEQ multiplex PCR; TCRdb's version includes in-frame clones alone and lacks a portion of them. This table has 65,000 to 80,000 clones, 92% appearing once. The sample was blood. The receptors here all came from a male donor with vitiligo. The CDR3 runs from the conserved cysteine through the conserved F or W. A D gene is named only where the DNA matches it firmly.

D,J,V,CDR3,DNA
NA,TRBJ1-5,TRBV27,CASSGQYSNQPQHF,TGTGCCAGCAGTGGACAGTATAGCAATCAGCCCCAGCATTTT
TRBD1,TRBJ2-7,TRBV6-8,CASSSDRGSRACEQYF,TGTGCCAGCAGTTCGGACAGGGGGAGTAGGGCGTGCGAGCAGTACTTC
TRBD2,TRBJ2-7,TRBV9,CASSPGLAAYEQYF,TGTGCCAGCAGCCCGGGACTAGCCGCCTACGAGCAGTACTTC
TRBD1,TRBJ2-7,TRBV11-2,CASSSTGVLSYEQYF,TGTGCCAGCAGCTCGACAGGGGTCCTCTCCTACGAGCAGTACTTC
NA,TRBJ2-5,TRBV28,CASSLSSVVIIEYF,TGTGCCAGCAGTTTGTCTAGCGTGGTAATTATAGAGTACTTC
NA,TRBJ2-5,TRBV4-2,CASSQDRSGETQYF,TGTGCCAGCAGCCAAGACAGGTCCGGTGAGACCCAGTACTTC
TRBD2,TRBJ2-7,TRBV18,CASSPGLVSYEQYF,TGTGCCAGCTCACCGGGACTAGTAAGCTATGAGCAGTACTTC
TRBD2,TRBJ2-2,TRBV4-2,CASSQDASGIATGELFF,TGTGCCAGCAGCCAAGATGCTAGCGGGATTGCCACCGGGGAGCTGTTTTTT
NA,TRBJ1-4,TRBV29-1,CSVEDAGATNEKLFF,TGCAGCGTTGAAGATGCGGGGGCAACTAATGAAAAACTGTTTTTT
NA,TRBJ1-2,TRBV5-1,CASSLYGNYGYTF,TGCGCCAGCAGCTTGTACGGGAACTATGGCTACACCTTC
TRBD1,TRBJ1-2,TRBV27,CASTPYGTGRHGYTF,TGTGCCAGCACGCCCTACGGGACAGGTCGGCATGGCTACACCTTC